Following are 26 T cell receptor beta chains from one sample sequenced in a study of OX40 agonist ivuxolimab in advanced cancers. Assay used: immunoSEQ multiplex PCR; TCRdb lists only in-frame clones, some missing. The sample lists approximately 77,000 clones; about 90% were seen once. The material was CD4+ or CD8+ T cells sorted from blood, obtained in a trial of the OX40 agonist ivuxolimab. All receptors derive from an adult with an advanced solid tumor such as melanoma, head and neck, liver or kidney cancer.

The rearrangement joins TRBV27 to TRBJ2-2; D gene unclear. V dropped 4 bases and J dropped 0 bases, with 18 bases sitting between them. Germline V gene data show CDR1 as MNHEY and CDR2 as SMNVEV (reference sequence). The CDR3 is 18 residues long. CDR3 in DNA: TGTGCCAGCAGTTCCCTCCCAGGCCTCCCTCCGAACACCGGGGAGCTGTTTTTT. Encoded protein: CASSSLPGLPPNTGELFF.

CDR3 sequence reads: CASSQARGYEKLFF. Here the CDR3 DNA reads TGCGCCAGCAGCCAAGCCAGGGGGTATGAAAAACTGTTTTTT. The chain employs TRBV4-1 and TRBJ1-4; 7 positions match TRBD1. The CDR3 is 14 residues long. Germline CDR1 is MGHRA and CDR2 is YSYEKL. Trimming cost V 1 base and J 6 bases; bases outside gene matches: 2.

V and J are TRBV5-4 and TRBJ1-3; TRBD1 aligns across 8 bases. The V segment lost 4 bases and the J segment 2 bases; nucleotides outside the gene matches: 5. The CDR3 has 15 amino acids. Germline values: CDR1 SGHNT, CDR2 YYREEE (reference sequence). CDR3 bases: TGTGCCAGCAGCATCGACAGGGGTGCTGGAAACACCATATATTTT. This encodes CASSIDRGAGNTIYF.

In its sample, this clone was seen once. V and J are TRBV9 and TRBJ1-3, with D perhaps TRBD1 (6 bases). Germline V gene sequence: CDR1 SGDLS, CDR2 YYNGEE. V was pared by 3 bases and J by 2 bases, with 12 bases between. The CDR3 runs to 15 residues. DNA for the CDR3: TGTGCCAGCAGCGCCACAGGGATTGCTGGAAACACCATATATTTT. Protein product: CASSATGIAGNTIYF.

This rearrangement joins TRBV9 to TRBJ2-7, with 7 bases lining up with TRBD1. Germline V gene data show CDR1 as SGDLS and CDR2 as YYNGEE. Losses at the gene ends were 2 bases for V and 3 bases for J; bases not matched to a gene: 5. The CDR3 is 14 residues long. As DNA, the CDR3 is TGTGCCAGCAGCGTTGGTACAGGGGTCTACGAGCAGTACTTC. Its protein product is CASSVGTGVYEQYF.

The gene calls are TRBV7-8 and TRBJ2-3; 12 nucleotides match TRBD2. J gave up 4 bases and V 5 bases, and 7 bases lay outside the gene matches. Germline V gene lookup returns CDR1 SGHVS and CDR2 FQNEAQ. This CDR3 comprises 16 residues. CDR3: CASSLRLAGVPDTQYF. DNA for the CDR3: TGTGCCAGCAGCCTGAGACTAGCGGGGGTGCCAGATACGCAGTATTTT.

V is TRBV15 and J is TRBJ2-7; 7 bases line up with TRBD2. The germline V gene has CDR1 LNHNV and CDR2 YYDKDF (reference sequence). Unmatched junction bases numbered 7, after V lost 0 bases and J lost 2 bases. The CDR3 is 16 residues long. The DNA for the CDR3 is TGTGCCACCAGCAGAGATTTGGCTAGCGGTACCTACGAGCAGTACTTC. This sequence encodes CATSRDLASGTYEQYF.

CDR3 bases: TGTGCCAGCAGCAAAGGTCTGTGCAGGGGCCCCAGCGTGCATGAGCAGTTCTTC. Amino acid sequence: CASSKGLCRGPSVHEQFF. V and J are TRBV21-1 and TRBJ2-1; the D segment call TRBD1 is taken from the table without a DNA check. TRBV21-1 is termed a pseudogene. The CDR3 is 18 residues long.

V and J are TRBV4-1 and TRBJ1-3, with unresolved D. Germline loops: CDR1 MGHRA, CDR2 YSYEKL. Deletions cut 2 bases from V and 1 base from J, with 6 bases between. The CDR3 extends over 14 amino acids. The CDR3 sequence is CASSQLGSGNTIYF. CDR3 DNA: TGCGCCAGCAGCCAATTAGGGTCTGGAAACACCATATATTTT.

The chain joins TRBV9 to TRBJ2-7; the match to TRBD2 covers 8 bases. CDR1 and CDR2 from the germline V gene are SGDLS and YYNGEE. V was clipped by 3 bases and J by 4 bases; unmatched bases: 9. This CDR3 region has 15 residues. This chain's CDR3 is CASSGTGTRIYEQYF. In DNA form, the CDR3 reads TGTGCCAGCAGCGGAACCGGGACTAGGATTTACGAGCAGTACTTC.

The chain couples TRBV7-9 to TRBJ2-1; 7 bases map to TRBD2. Trimming cost V 1 base and J 5 bases; bases outside gene matches: 5. CDR3 length: 15 residues. Germline CDR1 SEHNR, CDR2 FQNEAQ (reference sequence). DNA of the CDR3: TGTGCCAGCAGCTTAGTTCCCAGCGGGGACAATGAGCAGTTCTTC. Its translation is CASSLVPSGDNEQFF.

The rearrangement links TRBV5-1 to TRBJ2-1, with 7 nucleotides matching TRBD1. The CDR3 runs 15 residues. The germline V gene has CDR1 SGHRS and CDR2 YFSETQ. Unmatched junction bases numbered 4, after V lost 0 bases and J lost 4 bases. The CDR3 loop reads CASSLGPRGYNEQFF. The CDR3 nucleotides are TGCGCCAGCAGCTTGGGCCCCAGGGGGTACAATGAGCAGTTCTTC.

This chain connects TRBV19 to TRBJ1-2; D is ambiguous. Germline V CDR1 and CDR2: LNHDA, SQIVND (reference sequence). The V and J ends lost 3 bases and 7 bases respectively, with 21 bases between them. This CDR3 is built from 16 residues. CDR3 in DNA: TGTGCCAGTAGTATCTTCGGCGAGGTCCGACCCCTTGGCTACACCTTC. Translation gives CASSIFGEVRPLGYTF.

V is TRBV11-2 and J is TRBJ2-7, with TRBD1 matching over 9 bases. V lost 5 bases, J lost 6 bases, and 17 bases stayed unmatched. The CDR3 runs 17 residues. Germline lookup yields CDR1 SGHAT and CDR2 FQNNGV. DNA of the CDR3: TGTGCCAGCAGCCCCTACTTTTCCGGGACAGGGCAAAGCGAGCAGTACTTC. This encodes CASSPYFSGTGQSEQYF.

The chain is built from TRBV6-1 and TRBJ2-5, with a tentative D call TRBD1 (6 bases). V lost 7 bases, J lost 10 bases, and 13 bases lay in between. CDR3 length: 11 amino acids. CDR1 is MNHNS, CDR2 SASEGT, per germline. The CDR3 spells CASTKQGIQYF. The CDR3 nucleotides read TGTGCCAGCACTAAGCAGGGGATCCAGTACTTC.

The chain carries TRBV2 and TRBJ2-1; D gene ambiguous. V was trimmed by 4 bases and J by 3 bases, leaving 7 bases between them. The CDR3 spans 13 residues. Germline values: CDR1 SNHLY, CDR2 FYNNEI. The CDR3 DNA sequence: TGTGCCAGCAGTGCGCAGGACTACAATGAGCAGTTCTTC. It encodes CASSAQDYNEQFF.

The chain's CDR3 is CASSIAGPTYSYNEQFF. The DNA for the CDR3 is TGTGCCAGTAGTATAGCGGGACCCACTTACTCCTACAATGAGCAGTTCTTC. The V and J genes are TRBV19 and TRBJ2-1; D assignment may be TRBD1 or TRBD2 (5 bases each). Germline lookup yields CDR1 LNHDA and CDR2 SQIVND (reference sequence). The CDR3 covers 17 residues. With 1 base removed from V and 0 bases from J, the gap between germline ends came to 13 bases.

The rearrangement uses TRBV7-9 and TRBJ2-1, with TRBD1 matching 8 bases. The CDR3 sequence is 16 residues long. The V and J ends lost 5 bases and 6 bases, in that order; junction bases with no gene match: 12. Germline CDR1 reads SEHNR; CDR2 reads FQNEAQ (reference sequence). CDR3 amino acids: CASSDEDRVGFNEQFF. CDR3 sequence (DNA): TGTGCCAGCAGCGACGAGGACAGGGTAGGGTTCAATGAGCAGTTCTTC.

The rearrangement joins TRBV19 to TRBJ1-4; D remains ambiguous. The CDR3 contains 15 residues. The germline V gene has CDR1 LNHDA and CDR2 SQIVND (reference sequence). The V gene lost 1 base and the J gene lost 7 bases, with 13 bases spanning the gap. The CDR3 DNA reads TGTGCCAGTAGTATAGGTGTGACTAGACCTGAAAAACTGTTTTTT. It specifies CASSIGVTRPEKLFF.

This rearrangement joins TRBV4-2 to TRBJ2-3; TRBD1 or TRBD2 may be the D gene (6 bases each). Deletions cut 4 bases from V and 3 bases from J, with 20 bases between. The germline gives CDR1 LGHNA, CDR2 YNFKEQ. The CDR3 is 17 amino acids. The CDR3 protein is CASSLSPPGAETDTQYF. The CDR3 DNA reads as TGTGCCAGCAGCCTATCCCCCCCGGGGGCGGAGACAGATACGCAGTATTTT.

The gene calls are TRBV6-5 and TRBJ1-2; 7 bases are shared with TRBD1. V dropped 6 bases and J dropped 6; count of bases not matched to a gene: 7. The CDR3 is 13 residues long. Per germline, CDR1 MNHEY and CDR2 SVGAGI. CDR3 DNA sequence: TGTGCCAGCAGAGAGGGACAGTCTGATGGCTACACCTTC. Translated: CASREGQSDGYTF.

Turning to this clone: At one boundary the junction diverges from the germline segment, which might be a read error. The CDR3 spells CASREDRGEKTDTQYF. The CDR3 nucleotides are TGTGCCAGCAGGGAAGACAGGGGCGAGAAGACAGATACGCAGTATTTT. This sequence joins TRBV2 and TRBJ2-3, with 8 bases that match TRBD1. The CDR3 sequence is 16 residues long. The germline gives CDR1 SNHLY, CDR2 FYNNEI.

V and J are TRBV11-2 and TRBJ2-7; no clear D. The V end lost 1 base, the J end lost 2 bases, and 6 bases lay between the germline ends. Germline V gene sequence: CDR1 SGHAT, CDR2 FQNNGV. The CDR3 spans 13 residues. As DNA, the CDR3 is TGTGCCAGCAGCTTAGTCCGGACCTACGAGCAGTACTTC. Translation: CASSLVRTYEQYF.

The chain links TRBV19 to TRBJ2-5, with 7 positions matching TRBD2. CDR3 size: 14 residues. The germline CDR1 and CDR2 sequences are LNHDA and SQIVND (reference sequence). The V and J ends lost 3 bases and 5 bases, in that order; junction bases with no gene match: 6. As DNA, the CDR3 is TGTGCCAGTAGTATTGTGGGAGGGGAGGAGACCCAGTACTTC. As protein: CASSIVGGEETQYF.

CDR3 loop: CASRTPGQWEQYF. CDR3 nucleotides: TGTGCCAGCAGAACACCGGGACAGTGGGAGCAGTACTTC. The chain uses TRBV7-9 and TRBJ2-7; 7 positions agree with TRBD1. This CDR3 comprises 13 residues. J was trimmed by 7 bases and V by 6 bases; bases with no gene match: 9. Germline lookup yields CDR1 SEHNR and CDR2 FQNEAQ (reference sequence).

The chain joins TRBV27 to TRBJ1-3; possibly TRBD1 for D (6 bases). V gave up 6 bases and J gave up 0 bases, with 9 bases separating them. The CDR3 extends over 14 amino acids. The germline V gene has CDR1 MNHEY and CDR2 SMNVEV (reference sequence). In DNA form, the CDR3 reads TGTGCCAGCAGGGACAGTTTCTCTGGAAACACCATATATTTT. Translation: CASRDSFSGNTIYF.